The rows below give T cell receptor beta chains drawn from one sample of a study of post-analysis software for immune sequencing data. TCRdb called the PCR reads again in MiXCR, with one record for every CDR3 protein. The sample holds 650,000 to 900,000 distinct CDR3 sequences, about half seen once. Input material: blood. The receptors shown here come from a girl between 5 and 17 years old with multiple sclerosis. Both conserved end residues are part of each CDR3. D genes are given only for firm matches. Expanded clones are given a class, and other clones once, few, many or no size at all.

v_gene: TRBV6-1
j_gene: TRBJ2-5
len: 18
d_gene: NA
abundance: NA
CDR3nt: TGTGCCAGCAGACCCGGGACAGCCTGGGGAGGGGTCCAAGAGACCCAGTACTTC
CDR3aa: CASRPGTAWGGVQETQYF

v_gene: TRBV12-3/TRBV12-4
j_gene: TRBJ2-2
len: 16
d_gene: TRBD1
abundance: NA
CDR3nt: TGTGCCAGCAGTCCTGGGGACAGGGGAAACACCGGGGAGCTGTTTTTT
CDR3aa: CASSPGDRGNTGELFF

v_gene: TRBV11-2
j_gene: TRBJ1-1
len: 12
d_gene: NA
abundance: few
CDR3nt: TGTGCCAGCAGCTTATCGCATATGGAAGCTTTCTTT
CDR3aa: CASSLSHMEAFF

v_gene: TRBV20-1
j_gene: TRBJ2-1
len: 11
d_gene: NA
abundance: NA
CDR3nt: TGCACCGCGGCACACCGCAATGAGCAGTTCTTC
CDR3aa: CTAAHRNEQFF

v_gene: TRBV6-2/TRBV6-3
j_gene: TRBJ1-1
len: 11
d_gene: NA
abundance: few
CDR3nt: TGTGCCAGCAGTTACCCGGGAGGGGATTTCTTT
CDR3aa: CASSYPGGDFF

v_gene: TRBV7-3
j_gene: TRBJ2-5
len: 14
d_gene: NA
abundance: NA
CDR3nt: TGTGCCAGCAGCTTATTTCCGGGAGAAGAGACCCAGTACTTC
CDR3aa: CASSLFPGEETQYF

v_gene: TRBV27
j_gene: TRBJ2-5
len: 14
d_gene: NA
abundance: NA
CDR3nt: TGTGCCAGCAGTTTATCCAGGGGTAGTGAGACCCAGTACTTC
CDR3aa: CASSLSRGSETQYF

v_gene: TRBV29-1
j_gene: TRBJ2-3
len: 18
d_gene: NA
abundance: NA
CDR3nt: TGCAGCGTTGATGGGTTGGGGGACTCCACGTTAGTCACAGATACGCAGTATTTT
CDR3aa: CSVDGLGDSTLVTDTQYF

v_gene: TRBV20-1
j_gene: TRBJ2-7
len: 15
d_gene: NA
abundance: NA
CDR3nt: TGCAGTGCCCCCGGGCGGGAAAAGGGGACCTACGAGCAGTACTTC
CDR3aa: CSAPGREKGTYEQYF

v_gene: TRBV7-8
j_gene: TRBJ1-1
len: 15
d_gene: TRBD1
abundance: NA
CDR3nt: TGTGCCAGCCGACCACAGGGGGCGCCTAACCCTGAAGCTTTCTTT
CDR3aa: CASRPQGAPNPEAFF

v_gene: TRBV20-1
j_gene: TRBJ1-2
len: 12
d_gene: NA
abundance: NA
CDR3nt: TGCAGTGTCGATACAGGGTGGGATGGCTACACCTTC
CDR3aa: CSVDTGWDGYTF

v_gene: TRBV5-1
j_gene: TRBJ2-2
len: 15
d_gene: TRBD2
abundance: NA
CDR3nt: TGCGCCAGCAACTTAGGGACTAGCCACACCGGGGAGCTGTTTTTT
CDR3aa: CASNLGTSHTGELFF

v_gene: TRBV5-1
j_gene: TRBJ2-4
len: 18
d_gene: TRBD2
abundance: NA
CDR3nt: TGCGCCAGCAGCCTCACCTCTAGCGGGAGGGCCTTTAGGAACATTCAGTACTTC
CDR3aa: CASSLTSSGRAFRNIQYF

v_gene: TRBV29-1
j_gene: TRBJ2-2
len: 13
d_gene: NA
abundance: NA
CDR3nt: TGCAGCGTTAATACAGGGAACACCGGGGAGCTGTTTTTT
CDR3aa: CSVNTGNTGELFF

v_gene: TRBV5-6
j_gene: TRBJ2-5
len: 18
d_gene: TRBD2
abundance: many
CDR3nt: TGTGCCAGCAGCTTCCTGGACGGGAGGGCCCTCGAACAAGAGACCCAGTACTTC
CDR3aa: CASSFLDGRALEQETQYF

v_gene: TRBV19
j_gene: TRBJ2-7
len: 15
d_gene: NA
abundance: NA
CDR3nt: TGTGCCAGTAGTATAGGGAGGGGGAGGGCCTACGAGCAGTACTTC
CDR3aa: CASSIGRGRAYEQYF

v_gene: TRBV12-3/TRBV12-4
j_gene: TRBJ1-5
len: 14
d_gene: TRBD1
abundance: NA
CDR3nt: TGTGCCTGCAGTATTCAGGGGGGCAATCAGCCCCAGCATTTT
CDR3aa: CACSIQGGNQPQHF

v_gene: TRBV5-4
j_gene: TRBJ2-3
len: 15
d_gene: NA
abundance: NA
CDR3nt: TGTGCCAGCAGCCTCGCCGGGACCCTCACAGATACGCAGTATTTT
CDR3aa: CASSLAGTLTDTQYF

v_gene: TRBV12-5
j_gene: TRBJ2-7
len: 13
d_gene: TRBD2
abundance: NA
CDR3nt: TGTGCTAGTGGTCCGAGAAGCGGGACGGAGCAGTACTTC
CDR3aa: CASGPRSGTEQYF

v_gene: TRBV7-2
j_gene: TRBJ1-2
len: 15
d_gene: TRBD1
abundance: few
CDR3nt: TGTGCCAGCAGCTCCTCGTCGGACAGGGTTGATGGCTACACCTTC
CDR3aa: CASSSSSDRVDGYTF

v_gene: TRBV7-2
j_gene: TRBJ2-7
len: 19
d_gene: TRBD2
abundance: NA
CDR3nt: TGTGCCAGCAGCTTCTTGGCGGGTCCCCTCGGGCTAGCGGACTACGAGCAGTACTTC
CDR3aa: CASSFLAGPLGLADYEQYF

v_gene: TRBV2
j_gene: TRBJ2-7
len: 17
d_gene: TRBD1
abundance: NA
CDR3nt: TGTGCCAGCAGTGCCGACCCTGGACAGGGGATCTCCTACGAGCAGTACTTC
CDR3aa: CASSADPGQGISYEQYF

v_gene: TRBV7-8
j_gene: TRBJ2-7
len: 15
d_gene: TRBD2
abundance: NA
CDR3nt: TGTGCCAGCAGCTCATTAGCGGGCTTCGGGTACGAGCAGTACTTC
CDR3aa: CASSSLAGFGYEQYF

v_gene: TRBV7-8
j_gene: TRBJ2-7
len: 14
d_gene: NA
abundance: NA
CDR3nt: TGTGCCAGCAGCTTATTCATGGGCGACTACGAGCAGTACTTC
CDR3aa: CASSLFMGDYEQYF

v_gene: TRBV27
j_gene: TRBJ2-1
len: 13
d_gene: NA
abundance: NA
CDR3nt: TGTGCCAGCAGTTTCGGTCAGTACAATGGGCAGTTCTTC
CDR3aa: CASSFGQYNGQFF

v_gene: TRBV29-1
j_gene: TRBJ2-5
len: 17
d_gene: NA
abundance: NA
CDR3nt: TGCAGCGTTGAAGATCGGGCGGCCGGGACGTACCAAGAGACCCAGTACTTC
CDR3aa: CSVEDRAAGTYQETQYF

v_gene: TRBV7-2
j_gene: TRBJ2-5
len: 15
d_gene: TRBD1
abundance: NA
CDR3nt: TGTGCCAGCAGCTCCGACAGGGGAGACGGAAAGACCCAGTACTTC
CDR3aa: CASSSDRGDGKTQYF

v_gene: TRBV5-5
j_gene: TRBJ1-2
len: 14
d_gene: NA
abundance: once
CDR3nt: TGTGCCAGCGGACTTACCGGGACTCTATATGGCTACACCTTC
CDR3aa: CASGLTGTLYGYTF

v_gene: TRBV28
j_gene: TRBJ2-3
len: 12
d_gene: NA
abundance: NA
CDR3nt: TGTGCCAGCAGTCGAACCGGGGTTACGCAGTATTTT
CDR3aa: CASSRTGVTQYF

v_gene: TRBV27
j_gene: TRBJ1-2
len: 15
d_gene: TRBD1
abundance: NA
CDR3nt: TGTGCCAGCAGCAAAGGACAGGGCGGTTCCTATGGCTACACCTTC
CDR3aa: CASSKGQGGSYGYTF

v_gene: TRBV7-2
j_gene: TRBJ1-5
len: 13
d_gene: NA
abundance: few
CDR3nt: TGTGCCAGCAGCGCAAAGCTCGGTCAGCCCCAGCATTTT
CDR3aa: CASSAKLGQPQHF

v_gene: TRBV6-2/TRBV6-3
j_gene: TRBJ2-1
len: 16
d_gene: TRBD2
abundance: NA
CDR3nt: TGTGCCAGCACTCAACGTCAAGTAGCGGGACATGGTGAGCAGTTCTTC
CDR3aa: CASTQRQVAGHGEQFF

v_gene: TRBV29-1
j_gene: TRBJ1-2
len: 15
d_gene: TRBD1
abundance: NA
CDR3nt: TGCAGCGTTTCGGAGGCGCGACAGGGTAGCGGTGGCTACACCTTC
CDR3aa: CSVSEARQGSGGYTF

v_gene: TRBV5-1
j_gene: TRBJ2-6
len: 17
d_gene: TRBD2
abundance: few
CDR3nt: TGCGCCAGCAGCTGGGGACTAGCTCAGACTGGGGCCAACGTCCTGACTTTC
CDR3aa: CASSWGLAQTGANVLTF

v_gene: TRBV27
j_gene: TRBJ2-4
len: 15
d_gene: TRBD1
abundance: NA
CDR3nt: TGTGCCAGCAGTTTATTTGGGACAGGGGTTAACATTCAGTACTTC
CDR3aa: CASSLFGTGVNIQYF

v_gene: TRBV5-5
j_gene: TRBJ2-7
len: 14
d_gene: TRBD1
abundance: NA
CDR3nt: TGTGCCACCTCGTGGAGACAGGGGGGCTACGAGCAGTACTTC
CDR3aa: CATSWRQGGYEQYF

v_gene: TRBV3-1
j_gene: TRBJ1-2
len: 14
d_gene: NA
abundance: few
CDR3nt: TGTGCCAGCAGCCAACGCTCAGGTGATGGCGGCTACACCTTC
CDR3aa: CASSQRSGDGGYTF

v_gene: TRBV29-1
j_gene: TRBJ2-1
len: 12
d_gene: NA
abundance: few
CDR3nt: TGCAGCGCCGATAGCGAGAGAAATGAGCAGTTCTTC
CDR3aa: CSADSERNEQFF

v_gene: TRBV29-1
j_gene: TRBJ2-5
len: 12
d_gene: NA
abundance: few
CDR3nt: TGCAGCGTTGCGGCAGCACAAGAGACCCAGTACTTC
CDR3aa: CSVAAAQETQYF

v_gene: TRBV9
j_gene: TRBJ1-2
len: 15
d_gene: TRBD1
abundance: few
CDR3nt: TGTGCCAGCAGCGTAGGGACAGGGGAATTCTATGGCTACACCTTC
CDR3aa: CASSVGTGEFYGYTF

v_gene: TRBV20-1
j_gene: TRBJ2-1
len: 14
d_gene: TRBD2
abundance: few
CDR3nt: TGCAGTGCTAGTGCGGGACTACCTTACAATGAGCAGTTCTTC
CDR3aa: CSASAGLPYNEQFF

v_gene: TRBV7-9
j_gene: TRBJ2-7
len: 17
d_gene: TRBD2
abundance: NA
CDR3nt: TGTGCCAGCAGCTTAGCGGTGGGACTAGCAGGTTACAATGAGCAGTACTTC
CDR3aa: CASSLAVGLAGYNEQYF

v_gene: TRBV6-2/TRBV6-3
j_gene: TRBJ2-1
len: 16
d_gene: TRBD1
abundance: once
CDR3nt: TGTGCCAGCAGCCCGCGGACAGGCCGTCAAAACAATGAGCAGTTCTTC
CDR3aa: CASSPRTGRQNNEQFF

v_gene: TRBV27
j_gene: TRBJ2-6
len: 16
d_gene: NA
abundance: few
CDR3nt: TGTGCCAGCGGAAGGGCAGGAGACTCTGGGGCCAACGTCCTGACTTTC
CDR3aa: CASGRAGDSGANVLTF

v_gene: TRBV20-1
j_gene: TRBJ2-1
len: 15
d_gene: TRBD2
abundance: NA
CDR3nt: TGCAGTGCGCTCCTTACTAGCGGGAGGATCAATGAGCAGTTCTTC
CDR3aa: CSALLTSGRINEQFF